The TCR beta chain under discussion was sequenced for a study of T-cell memory formation after mild COVID-19. Trimming took 0 bases from V and 2 from J; bases not matched to a gene: 4. CDR3 size: 17 residues. CDR1 MNHEY and CDR2 SVGEGT come from the germline V gene. Remarks on this clonotype: The antigen remains undetermined.

Study-level findings and limits: Clones shrinking from day 15 to 85 showed even CD4/CD8 mixes; later expanders tilted CD4+. Clones which contracted sat mainly in CM and EM if CD4+, and in EMRA if CD8+.

TCRdb processed the 5' RACE reads anew with MiXCR; each CDR3 protein has one entry. The sample has more than 120,000 distinct CDR3 sequences; approximately 6% are singletons. Material: PBMCs or a T cell subset sorted from them (not recorded which). The TCR comes from an adult woman who had mild COVID-19 (a few samples of this study predate the infection). Cell type and time point are not known. The rearrangement links TRBV6-2 or TRBV6-3 to TRBJ2-2, with 9 bases aligning to TRBD2. Here the CDR3 reads CASSYSRTSVNTGELFF. The CDR3 DNA reads TGTGCCAGCAGTTACTCACGGACTAGCGTAAACACCGGGGAGCTGTTTTTT.